This TCR beta chain originates from a study of T cells after yellow fever vaccination (dated by TCRdb to about 2019). Notes on the research overall: The SMART-Seq v4 Ultra Low Input RNA kit was used to prepare libraries from fractions with low cell numbers. To follow T-cell clones before and after primary and booster YFV17D yellow fever vaccination, bulk TCR alpha and beta repertoires were sequenced over time. The cohort comprised two healthy male donors, one aged 18 to 29 and one aged 30 to 39 years. Bulk PBMC replicates and cell subsets were isolated from blood drawn at multiple timepoints before and after both primary and secondary immunization. Study-level results and caveats: After the booster, most of the clones that had expanded following primary vaccination were detected again (roughly 97% of CD4 and roughly 88% of CD8), which suggests that memory was broadly maintained. Because abundant contaminating clonotypes from the bulk population could be contained in FACS-sorted repertoires, computational filtering was required. Because the study included only a couple of donors, the extent to which the findings can be generalized is limited. A small share of clonotypes occurred in both CD4 and CD8 compartments, likely arising from convergent recombination. Compared with the primary T-cell response, the secondary T-cell response was weaker but faster, peaking on day 5 rather than day 15.

For this chain, trimming is 1 base at the V end and 2 bases at the J end, and the number of junction bases without a gene match is 4. The germline V gene (reference sequence) provides CDR1 DFQATT and CDR2 SNEGSKA. CDR3 length: 15 amino acids, cysteine to phenylalanine. The kept DNA is CDR3 alone, 45 bases in frame from the first base. The reads were generated on an Illumina NovaSeq 6000. Synthesis of TCR cDNA relied on 5'RACE template switching, a step that introduced a universal primer site along with unique molecular identifiers. cDNA synthesis was primed from both the TCR alpha and TCR beta constant segments. Library amplification used two PCR steps, and the second PCR step added sample barcodes and sequencing adapters. Sequencing of libraries was done on Illumina HiSeq 2500 (2x100 bp) or NovaSeq (2x150 bp). Under the source paper's analysis protocol: MIGEC was used to demultiplex reads and collapse the reads into UMI consensus sequences, and MiXCR was used for V(D)J alignment. Vaccine-responding clonotypes were identified with edgeR using replicate PBMC samples, with FDR below 0.01 and a log2 fold change above 5 up to day 15 being required. Bulk clonotypes were assigned CD4 or CD8 identity according to which sequenced CD4 or CD8 repertoire held them at higher abundance. The public reads were reprocessed in TCRdb via fastp at Q25 and MiXCR, keeping in-frame beta chains. Identical CDR3 proteins give one entry, which carries the most common genes and DNA. TCRdb, rather than the study authors, made the V and J calls. This sample gives 230,000 or so distinct CDR3 sequences in total; about 3.5% of them show up just once. Together, the top ten hold 19% of the sample.

The meaning of the sample's treatment or condition label: live attenuated yellow fever vaccine strain. At every blood-draw timepoint, two biological replicates of bulk PBMCs were collected. A standard Ficoll-Paque protocol was used to isolate PBMCs from peripheral blood. TriZol was used to extract RNA from bulk PBMCs, from CD4 and CD8 fractions, and from dextramer-positive and dextramer-negative fractions. This clonotype was counted ten times or more. Its target antigen remains unknown. No base qualities exist here, and no much larger clone lies one base off it. This TCR derives from a man aged 18-30 years who received the YFV17D yellow fever vaccine. Sequences were derived from PBMCs, sampled 15 days after the yellow fever booster vaccination. This chain is built from TRBV20-1 and TRBJ2-3, with TRBD2 identical over 9 junction bases. The DNA sequence is as follows: TGCAGTGCTAGAGTCTCTAGCGGGATCACAGATACGCAGTATTTT. Its protein reads: CSARVSSGITDTQYF.